These T cell receptor beta chains were read from a single sample in a study of blood T cell repertoires in COVID-19. Libraries were prepared by immunoSEQ multiplex PCR; TCRdb keeps only in-frame clonotypes and omits some of them. The sample has some 180,000 clones, 81% seen once. Sequencing was carried out using peripheral blood. The receptors here all came from a woman between 40 and 50 years old with COVID-19, enrolled during active disease. CDR3s include the opening cysteine and the closing phenylalanine or tryptophan. Fields, in order: CDR3 DNA, CDR3 protein, clone size, V gene, D gene, J gene. The D gene is left open where the match is weak. Expanded clones are given a class, and other clones once, few, many or no size at all.

cdr3_nt: TGTGCCAGCAGTCCCCCGAGTGCGGGCTCCTACAATGAGCAGTTCTTC; cdr3_aa: CASSPPSAGSYNEQFF; clone_size: .; v_call: TRBV3-1/TRBV3-2; d_call: .; j_call: TRBJ2-1
cdr3_nt: TGTGCCTGGAGTAATAGAAACACCATATATTTT; cdr3_aa: CAWSNRNTIYF; clone_size: .; v_call: TRBV30; d_call: .; j_call: TRBJ1-3
cdr3_nt: TGCGCCAGCAGCATGGGACTAGAAAGGGAGACCCAGTACTTC; cdr3_aa: CASSMGLERETQYF; clone_size: .; v_call: TRBV5-1; d_call: TRBD2; j_call: TRBJ2-5
cdr3_nt: TGCGCCAGCAGCCAAGGGTTCGGGGGGACTGAAGCTTTCTTT; cdr3_aa: CASSQGFGGTEAFF; clone_size: .; v_call: TRBV4-1; d_call: .; j_call: TRBJ1-1
cdr3_nt: TGTGCCAGTAGTACTAGCGGGGGGCCCATTTTT; cdr3_aa: CASSTSGGPIF; clone_size: .; v_call: TRBV19; d_call: TRBD2; j_call: TRBJ2-3
cdr3_nt: TGTGCCAGCTCACCATCAGGGCCCCGGCTTTATGGCTACACCTTC; cdr3_aa: CASSPSGPRLYGYTF; clone_size: .; v_call: TRBV18; d_call: .; j_call: TRBJ1-2
cdr3_nt: TGTGCCAGCAGGTTTCAGGGGACCCGCGGAGAGACCCAGTACTTC; cdr3_aa: CASRFQGTRGETQYF; clone_size: few; v_call: TRBV28; d_call: .; j_call: TRBJ2-5
cdr3_nt: TGCGCCAGCGGGGGGAGGGCGGCCACTGAAGCTTTCTTT; cdr3_aa: CASGGRAATEAFF; clone_size: .; v_call: TRBV10-2; d_call: .; j_call: TRBJ1-1
cdr3_nt: TGTGCCAGCAAGACAGGGGGCTATTCACCCCTCCACTTT; cdr3_aa: CASKTGGYSPLHF; clone_size: .; v_call: TRBV2; d_call: TRBD1; j_call: TRBJ1-6
cdr3_nt: TGCAGCGTCCGGGACAGCTCCTACAATGAGCAGTTCTTC; cdr3_aa: CSVRDSSYNEQFF; clone_size: once; v_call: TRBV29-1; d_call: TRBD1; j_call: TRBJ2-1
cdr3_nt: TGTGCCAGCAGCTCCGGGGGAAGATATGGCTACACCTTC; cdr3_aa: CASSSGGRYGYTF; clone_size: .; v_call: TRBV7-9; d_call: .; j_call: TRBJ1-2
cdr3_nt: TGTGCCAGCAGTGGGATAGCGGGAGTAGTCGAGCAGTACTTC; cdr3_aa: CASSGIAGVVEQYF; clone_size: .; v_call: TRBV27; d_call: TRBD2; j_call: TRBJ2-7
cdr3_nt: TGCAGCGTTGAATCGGCCTACGAGCAGTACTTC; cdr3_aa: CSVESAYEQYF; clone_size: .; v_call: TRBV29-1; d_call: .; j_call: TRBJ2-7
cdr3_nt: TGTGCCACCAGCCGGACTAGCGACTCCTACGAGCAGTACTTC; cdr3_aa: CATSRTSDSYEQYF; clone_size: .; v_call: TRBV15; d_call: TRBD2; j_call: TRBJ2-7
cdr3_nt: TGCGCCAGCAGTGAGTCTTTAGGGGGACAGCACTCGAACACCGGGGAGCTGTTTTTT; cdr3_aa: CASSESLGGQHSNTGELFF; clone_size: .; v_call: TRBV10-1; d_call: TRBD1; j_call: TRBJ2-2
cdr3_nt: TGTGCCAGCAGCCCACGGTCCCTGACAGTTAAGCAGCCCCAGCATTTT; cdr3_aa: CASSPRSLTVKQPQHF; clone_size: .; v_call: TRBV28; d_call: .; j_call: TRBJ1-5
cdr3_nt: TGTGCCAGCAGTCCCCTGGAGACCCAGTACTTC; cdr3_aa: CASSPLETQYF; clone_size: .; v_call: TRBV27; d_call: .; j_call: TRBJ2-5
cdr3_nt: TGTGCCAGCAGCCAAGACTCGGGGGGGAACACTGAAGCTTTCTTT; cdr3_aa: CASSQDSGGNTEAFF; clone_size: .; v_call: TRBV3-1/TRBV3-2; d_call: .; j_call: TRBJ1-1
cdr3_nt: TGTGCCAGCAGCAAGCGTCGGGACAGGGCTAGCAGGGAGCTGTTTTTT; cdr3_aa: CASSKRRDRASRELFF; clone_size: few; v_call: TRBV11-2; d_call: TRBD1; j_call: TRBJ2-2
cdr3_nt: TGTGCCACCAGCAGAGAAGAGGGCACTGAAGCTTTCTTT; cdr3_aa: CATSREEGTEAFF; clone_size: .; v_call: TRBV15; d_call: .; j_call: TRBJ1-1
cdr3_nt: TGTGCCTGGGTGGGGCAGCCGAACACTGAAGCTTTCTTT; cdr3_aa: CAWVGQPNTEAFF; clone_size: .; v_call: TRBV30; d_call: .; j_call: TRBJ1-1
cdr3_nt: TGCGCCAGCAGCTGGGACAGGAACACTGAAGCTTTCTTT; cdr3_aa: CASSWDRNTEAFF; clone_size: .; v_call: TRBV10-1; d_call: TRBD1; j_call: TRBJ1-1
cdr3_nt: TGTGCCAGTATGGGAGTAGAGAGGGTCTATGGCTACACCTTC; cdr3_aa: CASMGVERVYGYTF; clone_size: few; v_call: TRBV19; d_call: .; j_call: TRBJ1-2
cdr3_nt: TGTGCCAGTATCAGAGGGTCAGGCAACACTGAAGCTTTCTTT; cdr3_aa: CASIRGSGNTEAFF; clone_size: .; v_call: TRBV19; d_call: .; j_call: TRBJ1-1
cdr3_nt: TGTGCCAGCAGCTCGGGGGCGGGAGCAGACACAGATACGCAGTATTTT; cdr3_aa: CASSSGAGADTDTQYF; clone_size: .; v_call: TRBV9; d_call: .; j_call: TRBJ2-3
cdr3_nt: TGTGCCAGTAGTCAAGGACTGTTGAGCACTGAAGCTTTCTTT; cdr3_aa: CASSQGLLSTEAFF; clone_size: .; v_call: TRBV19; d_call: .; j_call: TRBJ1-1
cdr3_nt: TGCGCCAGCAGACCCGGGACAGGGGAAGACGAGCAGTACTTC; cdr3_aa: CASRPGTGEDEQYF; clone_size: once; v_call: TRBV5-1; d_call: TRBD1; j_call: TRBJ2-7
cdr3_nt: TGCGCCAGCAGCTCTGGGACAGTCGGTGCGTACGAGCAGTACTTC; cdr3_aa: CASSSGTVGAYEQYF; clone_size: .; v_call: TRBV5-1; d_call: TRBD1; j_call: TRBJ2-7
cdr3_nt: TGTGCCAGCAGCTTACCGATTGGAGGGACTGAAGCTTTCTTT; cdr3_aa: CASSLPIGGTEAFF; clone_size: .; v_call: TRBV7-9; d_call: .; j_call: TRBJ1-1
cdr3_nt: TGTGCCAGCAGTTACCCCCAGGGAGGGGGCTATGGCTACACCTTC; cdr3_aa: CASSYPQGGGYGYTF; clone_size: once; v_call: TRBV6-2/TRBV6-3; d_call: .; j_call: TRBJ1-2
cdr3_nt: TGTGCCAGCAGTCGAGAAGACAGGTACGGCGGGGAGCTGTTTTTT; cdr3_aa: CASSREDRYGGELFF; clone_size: .; v_call: TRBV3-1/TRBV3-2; d_call: .; j_call: TRBJ2-2
cdr3_nt: TGTGCCAGCAGGCAACCGGGATCGGAGGGGCAGTACTTC; cdr3_aa: CASRQPGSEGQYF; clone_size: once; v_call: TRBV6-5; d_call: .; j_call: TRBJ2-7
cdr3_nt: TGTGCCAGCAGTGAATCGGGGAGGAGGACGCAGTATTTT; cdr3_aa: CASSESGRRTQYF; clone_size: .; v_call: TRBV6-1; d_call: .; j_call: TRBJ2-3
cdr3_nt: TGCGCCAGCAGCCAAGGGAGACTCACCGGGGAGCTGTTTTTT; cdr3_aa: CASSQGRLTGELFF; clone_size: few; v_call: TRBV4-1; d_call: .; j_call: TRBJ2-2
cdr3_nt: TGTGCCACCAGCAGGAGGACTCACGGGAATGAGCAGTTCTTC; cdr3_aa: CATSRRTHGNEQFF; clone_size: .; v_call: TRBV15; d_call: .; j_call: TRBJ2-1
cdr3_nt: TGTGCCAGCAGCTTGAGGGCGGGAGTCTCCCAAGAGACCCAGTACTTC; cdr3_aa: CASSLRAGVSQETQYF; clone_size: .; v_call: TRBV5-4; d_call: TRBD2; j_call: TRBJ2-5
cdr3_nt: TGTGCCAGCAGCTTGAGGGGAGGCACGAACACCGGGGAGCTGTTTTTT; cdr3_aa: CASSLRGGTNTGELFF; clone_size: few; v_call: TRBV5-5; d_call: .; j_call: TRBJ2-2
cdr3_nt: TGTGCCTGGAGTAGGGAGGTTTATCAGCCCCAGCATTTT; cdr3_aa: CAWSREVYQPQHF; clone_size: .; v_call: TRBV30; d_call: .; j_call: TRBJ1-5
cdr3_nt: TGCGCCAGCAACGGACTAGCTGACACCGGGGAGCTGTTTTTT; cdr3_aa: CASNGLADTGELFF; clone_size: .; v_call: TRBV10-2; d_call: TRBD2; j_call: TRBJ2-2
cdr3_nt: TGTGCCAGCATTTACAGGGGGAAAGGCACAGATACGCAGTATTTT; cdr3_aa: CASIYRGKGTDTQYF; clone_size: .; v_call: TRBV2; d_call: TRBD1; j_call: TRBJ2-3
cdr3_nt: TGTGCCAGCAGCTCCTCGGACAGGGTCACTGAAGCTTTCTTT; cdr3_aa: CASSSSDRVTEAFF; clone_size: .; v_call: TRBV7-3; d_call: TRBD1; j_call: TRBJ1-1
cdr3_nt: TGTGCCAGTACAGGGTCCGATGAGCAGTTCTTC; cdr3_aa: CASTGSDEQFF; clone_size: .; v_call: TRBV2; d_call: .; j_call: TRBJ2-1
cdr3_nt: TGTGCCAGCAGCGGAACTCGTCTACGGGATGAGCAGTTCTTC; cdr3_aa: CASSGTRLRDEQFF; clone_size: few; v_call: TRBV11-2; d_call: .; j_call: TRBJ2-1
cdr3_nt: TGCGCCAGCGGATCATCAGGGGTGGAGACCCAGTACTTC; cdr3_aa: CASGSSGVETQYF; clone_size: .; v_call: TRBV5-1; d_call: .; j_call: TRBJ2-5
cdr3_nt: TGTGCTAGCAGCTTTTTGTCCGGAGCGAACACCGGGGAGCTGTTTTTT; cdr3_aa: CASSFLSGANTGELFF; clone_size: .; v_call: TRBV7-7; d_call: .; j_call: TRBJ2-2
cdr3_nt: TGTGCCAGTAGTATACCGACTAGCGGGGCTCCGTACCAAGAGACCCAGTACTTC; cdr3_aa: CASSIPTSGAPYQETQYF; clone_size: .; v_call: TRBV19; d_call: TRBD2; j_call: TRBJ2-5
cdr3_nt: TGTGCCAGCAGCCAAGATCTGTATCAGCCCCAGCATTTT; cdr3_aa: CASSQDLYQPQHF; clone_size: few; v_call: TRBV3-1/TRBV3-2; d_call: .; j_call: TRBJ1-5
cdr3_nt: TGCGCCAGCAGCCCAGTCGGCGGGGAGAACACTGAAGCTTTCTTT; cdr3_aa: CASSPVGGENTEAFF; clone_size: few; v_call: TRBV4-1; d_call: .; j_call: TRBJ1-1
cdr3_nt: TGTGCCAGCAGTTTAGCAGGAAAAAGATCCGGGGAGCTGTTTTTT; cdr3_aa: CASSLAGKRSGELFF; clone_size: .; v_call: TRBV28; d_call: .; j_call: TRBJ2-2
cdr3_nt: TGCGCCAGCAGCTTGCCCCAGATACCGAACACTGAAGCTTTCTTT; cdr3_aa: CASSLPQIPNTEAFF; clone_size: .; v_call: TRBV5-1; d_call: .; j_call: TRBJ1-1
cdr3_nt: TGTGCCAGCAGTTACAATCTAGCGGGAGCCCCAGAGACCCAGTACTTC; cdr3_aa: CASSYNLAGAPETQYF; clone_size: few; v_call: TRBV6-5; d_call: TRBD2; j_call: TRBJ2-5
cdr3_nt: TGTGCCAGCAGCATCACCCGAGGGGGAAATGAGCAGTTCTTC; cdr3_aa: CASSITRGGNEQFF; clone_size: .; v_call: TRBV13; d_call: .; j_call: TRBJ2-1
cdr3_nt: TGTGCCAGCAGCTTAATCGCGGGTGGTCGTAGTCGCACAGATACGCAGTATTTT; cdr3_aa: CASSLIAGGRSRTDTQYF; clone_size: .; v_call: TRBV7-9; d_call: .; j_call: TRBJ2-3